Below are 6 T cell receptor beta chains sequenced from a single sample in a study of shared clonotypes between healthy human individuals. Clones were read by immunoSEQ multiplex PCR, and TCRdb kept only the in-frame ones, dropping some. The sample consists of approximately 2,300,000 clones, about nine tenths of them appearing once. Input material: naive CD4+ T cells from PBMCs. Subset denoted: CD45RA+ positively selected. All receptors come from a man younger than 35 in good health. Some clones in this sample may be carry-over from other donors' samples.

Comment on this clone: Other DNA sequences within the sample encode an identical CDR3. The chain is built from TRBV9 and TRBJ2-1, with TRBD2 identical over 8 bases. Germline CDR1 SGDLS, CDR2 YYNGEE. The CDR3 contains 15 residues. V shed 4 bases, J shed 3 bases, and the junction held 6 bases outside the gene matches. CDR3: CASSPTSGLYNEQFF. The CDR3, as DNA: TGTGCCAGCAGCCCAACTAGCGGACTCTACAATGAGCAGTTCTTC.

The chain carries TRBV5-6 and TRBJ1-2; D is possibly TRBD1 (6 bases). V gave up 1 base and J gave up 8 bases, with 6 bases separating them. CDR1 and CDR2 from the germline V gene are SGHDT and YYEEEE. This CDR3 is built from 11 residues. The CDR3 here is CASSLQGGYTF. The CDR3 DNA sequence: TGTGCCAGCAGCTTGCAGGGGGGCTACACCTTC.

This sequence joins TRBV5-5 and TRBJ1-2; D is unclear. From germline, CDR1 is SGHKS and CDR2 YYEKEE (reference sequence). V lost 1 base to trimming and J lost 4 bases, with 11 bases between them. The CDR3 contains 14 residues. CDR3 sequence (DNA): TGTGCCAGCAGCTTGTGGAGGGAACGCTATGGCTACACCTTC. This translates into CASSLWRERYGYTF.

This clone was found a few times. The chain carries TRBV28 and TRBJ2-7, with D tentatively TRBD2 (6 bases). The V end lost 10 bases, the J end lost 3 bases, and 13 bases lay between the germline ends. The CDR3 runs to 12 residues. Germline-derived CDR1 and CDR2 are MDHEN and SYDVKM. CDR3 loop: CATRRANYEQYF. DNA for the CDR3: TGTGCCACGAGGAGGGCCAACTACGAGCAGTACTTC.

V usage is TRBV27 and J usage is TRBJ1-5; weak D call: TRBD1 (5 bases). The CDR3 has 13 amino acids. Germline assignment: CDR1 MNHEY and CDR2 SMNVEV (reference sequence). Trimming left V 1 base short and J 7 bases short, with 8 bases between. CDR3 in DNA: TGTGCCAGCAGTTTATACAGGCGGCAGCCCCAGCATTTT. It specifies CASSLYRRQPQHF.

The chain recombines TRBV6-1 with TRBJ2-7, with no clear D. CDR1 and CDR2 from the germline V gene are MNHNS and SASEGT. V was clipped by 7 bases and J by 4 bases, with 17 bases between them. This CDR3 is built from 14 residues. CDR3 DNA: TGTGCCAGCAACGATATCGGACCCAATTACGAGCAGTACTTC. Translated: CASNDIGPNYEQYF.